This T cell receptor beta chain came from a study of T cell repertoires in cytomegalovirus infection. As regards this clonotype: The antigen is unknown.

Study results and caveats: The study found HLA-C-restricted CMV-specific TCR beta clonotypes dominating the ex vivo response. Cumulative frequency (of public TCR beta family members) identified carriers of CMV plus the relevant HLA.

CDR1 SGHDT and CDR2 YYEEEE come from the germline V gene. The CDR3 totals 15 residues. V was clipped by 1 base and J by 8 bases; unmatched bases: 9. TCRdb re-called the reads with MiXCR, one entry per CDR3 protein. The sample comprises around 450,000 distinct CDR3 sequences, around 11% of which are singletons, and 10% to 13% rests with the top ten. The sample consisted of PBMCs. V usage is TRBV5-6 and J usage is TRBJ2-1; 7 bases map to TRBD1. This clonotype originated in a human donor in good health (CMV status not recorded). Some clones in this sample may be carry-over from other donors' samples. This CDR3 is CASSLWTGEHYEQFF. The CDR3 coding sequence is TGTGCCAGCAGCTTGTGGACAGGAGAGCACTATGAGCAGTTCTTC.